This T cell receptor (beta chain) was profiled in a study of blood T cell repertoires in COVID-19 (dated by TCRdb to 2018 to 2020). About the investigation overall: The collaborator samples originated in the United States, Italy and Spain and spanned the acute and convalescent phases of COVID-19. The material from the prospective study consisted of cDNA or gDNA derived from T cells, B-cell-depleted T cells, or PBMCs. Subjects who had been exposed to COVID-19, were actively infected with it, or had recovered from it provided the deeply sampled blood TCRbeta repertoires that made up the dataset. The repertoires were released in a freely available public database meant as a resource for research on the immune response to SARS-CoV-2. The samples were drawn from two sources: the first 160 participants of the ongoing ImmuneRACE study, and 950 to 1,500 subjects contributed by 6 global collaborators. A de-identified subject ID, COVID-19 status, age in years and sex were almost always included in the sample metadata. Where HLA class I and class II types were available, the types were taken from metadata supplied by the sample provider, not from assay-based typing.

V is trimmed back by 2 bases and J by 6 bases, and the junction contains 10 bases that no gene match accounts for. For CDR1 and CDR2, the germline V gene lists SGDLS and YYNGEE. The CDR3 sequence holds 16 residues, the cysteine and phenylalanine included. Of the read, only the CDR3 DNA is kept; its 48 bases are in frame from base 1. The count of this clone is one. Its recognized antigen is unknown. No per-base quality is available; no much larger clone lies one base away. TCRbeta CDR3 regions were amplified from genomic DNA by means of the immunoSEQ Assay, a bias-controlled multiplex PCR. In the authors' own workflow: The number of nucleated cells in each sample was estimated from the amplification of reference gene primers within the assay. To quantify the absolute abundance of each unique TCRbeta CDR3 rearrangement, sequence reads were collapsed and filtered. Productive Simpson clonality was computed per sample as the square root of Simpson's diversity index over productive rearrangements. TCRdb mirrors the immuneACCESS table, restricted to in-frame sequences. Some clones are absent from its copies; in checked studies, under half trace to an unresolved V gene, and the reason for the others is unknown. For V, J and clone size, that table is used; D and trimming come from the DNA. The sample records approximately 260,000 clones, 75% to 90% of which are singletons. The biggest ten clones account for around 4.6% of the sample.

Another Seattle source contributed samples from volunteer blood donors who had recovered from COVID-19. The collaborating institutions used their own protocols to collect whole blood in K2EDTA tubes. For TCRbeta analysis, collaborators shipped samples as frozen whole blood, isolated PBMCs, or DNA extracted from either of those sample types. General conclusions and limits of the study: The amount of clinical and demographic metadata varied by source and participant and was provided uncurated.

Sequencing was done on a sample of peripheral blood. The sequence was obtained from a woman aged 40 to 55 who had recovered from COVID-19. This chain joins TRBV9 to TRBJ2-1, with 8 junctional bases fitting TRBD2. The sequenced DNA: TGTGCCAGCAGCGTTGACGGGGGGGCCGCTTTCAATGAGCAGTTCTTC. This codes for CASSVDGGAAFNEQFF.